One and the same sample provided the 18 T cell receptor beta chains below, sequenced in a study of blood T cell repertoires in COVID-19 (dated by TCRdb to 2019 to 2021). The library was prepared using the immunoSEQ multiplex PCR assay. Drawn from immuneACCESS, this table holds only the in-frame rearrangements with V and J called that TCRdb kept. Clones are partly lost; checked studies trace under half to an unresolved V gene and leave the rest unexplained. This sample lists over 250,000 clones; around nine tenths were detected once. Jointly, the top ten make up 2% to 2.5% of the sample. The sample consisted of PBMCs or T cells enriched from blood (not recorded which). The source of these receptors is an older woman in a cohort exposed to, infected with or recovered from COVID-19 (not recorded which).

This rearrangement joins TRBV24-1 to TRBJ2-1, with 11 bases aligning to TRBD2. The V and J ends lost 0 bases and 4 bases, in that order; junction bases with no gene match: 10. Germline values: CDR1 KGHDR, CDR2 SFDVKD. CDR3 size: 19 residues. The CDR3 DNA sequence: TGTGCCACCAGTGATTTGCATGGGGGGACTAGCGGTCCGTACAATGAGCAGTTCTTC. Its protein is CATSDLHGGTSGPYNEQFF.

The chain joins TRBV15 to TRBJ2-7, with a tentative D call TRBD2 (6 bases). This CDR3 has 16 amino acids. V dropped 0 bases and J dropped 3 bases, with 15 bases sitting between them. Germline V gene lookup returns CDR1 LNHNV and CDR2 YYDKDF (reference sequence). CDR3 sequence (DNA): TGTGCCACCAGCAGAGATAAGTTAGGGACTTACTACGAGCAGTACTTC. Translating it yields CATSRDKLGTYYEQYF.

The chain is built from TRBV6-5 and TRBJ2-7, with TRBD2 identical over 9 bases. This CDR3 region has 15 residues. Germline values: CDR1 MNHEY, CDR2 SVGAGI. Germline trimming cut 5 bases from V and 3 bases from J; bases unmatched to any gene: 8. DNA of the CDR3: TGTGCCAGCAGTAGACTAGCGGAAAGACTCTACGAGCAGTACTTC. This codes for CASSRLAERLYEQYF.

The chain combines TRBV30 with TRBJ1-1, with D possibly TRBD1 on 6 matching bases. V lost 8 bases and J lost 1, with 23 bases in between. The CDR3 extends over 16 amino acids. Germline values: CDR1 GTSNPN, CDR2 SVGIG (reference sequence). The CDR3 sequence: CAGGLTLQRGNTEAFF. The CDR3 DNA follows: TGTGCCGGGGGCCTTACGTTACAAAGAGGGAACACTGAAGCTTTCTTT.

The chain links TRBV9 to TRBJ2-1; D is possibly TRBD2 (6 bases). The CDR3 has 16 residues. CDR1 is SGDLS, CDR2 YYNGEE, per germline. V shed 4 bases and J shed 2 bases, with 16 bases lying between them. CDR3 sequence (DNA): TGTGCCAGCAGCAAACGGAGGGACCCTGCCTACAATGAGCAGTTCTTC. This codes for CASSKRRDPAYNEQFF.

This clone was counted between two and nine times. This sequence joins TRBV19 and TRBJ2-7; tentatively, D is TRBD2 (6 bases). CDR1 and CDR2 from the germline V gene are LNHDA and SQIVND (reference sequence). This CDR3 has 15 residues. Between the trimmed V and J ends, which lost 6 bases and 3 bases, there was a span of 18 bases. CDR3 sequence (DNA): TGTGCCAGTAGCTCCCTGGGGGGAAGGGGCTACGAGCAGTACTTC. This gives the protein CASSSLGGRGYEQYF.

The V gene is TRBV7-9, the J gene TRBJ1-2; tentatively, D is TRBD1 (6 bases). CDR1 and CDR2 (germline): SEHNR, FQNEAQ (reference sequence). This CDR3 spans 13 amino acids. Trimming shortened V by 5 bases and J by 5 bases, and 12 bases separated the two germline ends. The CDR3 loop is CASSLDRVYGYTF. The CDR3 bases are TGTGCCAGCAGCCTGGACAGAGTATATGGCTACACCTTC.

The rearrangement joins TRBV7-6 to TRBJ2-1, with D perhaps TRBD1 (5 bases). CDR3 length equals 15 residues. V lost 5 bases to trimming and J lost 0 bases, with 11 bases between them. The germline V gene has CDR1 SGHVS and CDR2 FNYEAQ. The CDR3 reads CASSPLGDSYNEQFF. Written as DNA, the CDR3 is TGTGCCAGCAGCCCCCTAGGGGACTCCTACAATGAGCAGTTCTTC.

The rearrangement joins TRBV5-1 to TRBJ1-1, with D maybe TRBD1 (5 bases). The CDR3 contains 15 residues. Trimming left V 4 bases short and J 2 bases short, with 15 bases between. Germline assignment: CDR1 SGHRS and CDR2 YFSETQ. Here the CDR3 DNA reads TGCGCCAGCAGCGTTTTAGACAGTACCAACACTGAAGCTTTCTTT. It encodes CASSVLDSTNTEAFF.

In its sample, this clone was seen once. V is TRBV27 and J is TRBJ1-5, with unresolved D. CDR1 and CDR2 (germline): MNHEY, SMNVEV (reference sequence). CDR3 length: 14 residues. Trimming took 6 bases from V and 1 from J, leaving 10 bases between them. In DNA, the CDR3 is TGTGCCAGCAGCCCGGGGTTAAGCAATCAGCCCCAGCATTTT. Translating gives CASSPGLSNQPQHF.

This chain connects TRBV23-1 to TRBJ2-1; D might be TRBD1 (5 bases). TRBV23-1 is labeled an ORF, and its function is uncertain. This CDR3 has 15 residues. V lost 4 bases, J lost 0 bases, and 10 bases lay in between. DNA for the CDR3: TGCGCCAGCAGTCCCTACAGGAGCTCCTACAATGAGCAGTTCTTC. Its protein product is CASSPYRSSYNEQFF.

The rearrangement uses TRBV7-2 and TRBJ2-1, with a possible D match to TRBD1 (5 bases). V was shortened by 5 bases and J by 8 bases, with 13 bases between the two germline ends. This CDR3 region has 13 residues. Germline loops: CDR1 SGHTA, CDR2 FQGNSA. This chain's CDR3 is CASSLGQFYEQFF. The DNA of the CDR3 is TGTGCCAGCAGCCTGGGGCAGTTCTATGAGCAGTTCTTC.

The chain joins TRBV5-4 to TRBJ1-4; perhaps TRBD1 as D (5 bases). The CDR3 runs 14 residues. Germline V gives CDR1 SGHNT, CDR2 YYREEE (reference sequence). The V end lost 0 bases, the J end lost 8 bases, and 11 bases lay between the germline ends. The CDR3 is CASSLGGLAEKLFF. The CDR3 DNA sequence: TGTGCCAGCAGCTTGGGGGGCCTGGCCGAAAAACTGTTTTTT. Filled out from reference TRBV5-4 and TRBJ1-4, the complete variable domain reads ETGVTQSPTHLIKTRGQQVTLRCSSQSGHNTVSWYQQALGQGPQFIFQYYREEENGRGNFPPRFSGLQFPNYSSELNVNALELDDSALYLCASSLGGLAEKLFFGSGTQLSVL.

CDR3: CASSWGQGQAYGYTF. CDR3 DNA sequence: TGCGCCAGCAGCTGGGGACAGGGGCAGGCCTATGGCTACACCTTC. The V gene is TRBV5-1, the J gene TRBJ1-2, with 10 bases fitting TRBD1. CDR3 length: 15 residues. Germline V gives CDR1 SGHRS, CDR2 YFSETQ. Losses at the gene ends were 3 bases for V and 4 bases for J; bases not matched to a gene: 6.

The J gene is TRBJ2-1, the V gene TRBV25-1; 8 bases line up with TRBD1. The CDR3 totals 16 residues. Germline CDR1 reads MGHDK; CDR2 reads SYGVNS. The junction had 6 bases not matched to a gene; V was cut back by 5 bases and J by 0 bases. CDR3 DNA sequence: TGTGCCAGCAGTTCTCACAGGGGGAGCTCCTACAATGAGCAGTTCTTC. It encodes CASSSHRGSSYNEQFF.

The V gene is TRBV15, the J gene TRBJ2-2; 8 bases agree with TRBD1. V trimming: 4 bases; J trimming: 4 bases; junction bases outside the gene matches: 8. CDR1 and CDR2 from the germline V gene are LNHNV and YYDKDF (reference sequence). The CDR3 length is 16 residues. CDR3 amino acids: CATSIVRRGRTGELFF. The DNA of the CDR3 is TGTGCCACCAGCATCGTACGCAGGGGGCGCACCGGGGAGCTGTTTTTT.

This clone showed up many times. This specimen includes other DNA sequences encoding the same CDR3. CDR3 bases: TGTGCCAGTAGCGGACAGGGGAACACCGGGGAGCTGTTTTTT. Its translation is CASSGQGNTGELFF. The chain recombines TRBV19 with TRBJ2-2, with 8 positions matching TRBD1. The trim removed 6 bases at V and 1 base at J, leaving 1 base unmatched. The germline gives CDR1 LNHDA, CDR2 SQIVND (reference sequence). The CDR3 sequence is 14 residues long.

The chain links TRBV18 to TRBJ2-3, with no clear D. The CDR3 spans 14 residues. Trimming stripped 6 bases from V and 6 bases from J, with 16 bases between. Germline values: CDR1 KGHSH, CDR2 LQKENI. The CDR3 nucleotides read TGTGCCAGCTCGAGTGGAGCATATGCGGATACGCAGTATTTT. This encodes CASSSGAYADTQYF.